The TCR beta chain described here comes from a study of shared clonotypes between healthy human individuals. The CDR3 consists of 11 residues. Deletions cut 7 bases from V and 6 bases from J, with 13 bases between. Germline CDR1 and CDR2: SQVTM and ANQGSEA. The naive CD8 population came from CD45RO-negative cells selected for CCR7, without terminally differentiated effector memory CD45RA+ cells. None of the donors, who were healthy HIV-negative adults, had recently had acute infections or vaccinations. Each subset's genomic DNA was shared equally among a number of immunoSEQ plates. Sorted-subset replicate PCRs used 150 to 200 ng DNA, roughly 28,000 T cell genomes. Sequenced by immunoSEQ multiplex PCR; TCRdb stores in-frame clones only, minus some. The data hold millions of clones, with approximately 94% observed a single time.

The rearrangement links TRBV29-1 to TRBJ2-7; maybe TRBD2 (5 bases). The receptor was isolated from a man aged 18 to 35 in good health. The sample taken for sequencing was naive CD8+ T cells sorted from blood. Written as DNA, the CDR3 is TGCAGCGCGATCGGGGAGACCGAGCAGTACTTC. Translating gives CSAIGETEQYF.